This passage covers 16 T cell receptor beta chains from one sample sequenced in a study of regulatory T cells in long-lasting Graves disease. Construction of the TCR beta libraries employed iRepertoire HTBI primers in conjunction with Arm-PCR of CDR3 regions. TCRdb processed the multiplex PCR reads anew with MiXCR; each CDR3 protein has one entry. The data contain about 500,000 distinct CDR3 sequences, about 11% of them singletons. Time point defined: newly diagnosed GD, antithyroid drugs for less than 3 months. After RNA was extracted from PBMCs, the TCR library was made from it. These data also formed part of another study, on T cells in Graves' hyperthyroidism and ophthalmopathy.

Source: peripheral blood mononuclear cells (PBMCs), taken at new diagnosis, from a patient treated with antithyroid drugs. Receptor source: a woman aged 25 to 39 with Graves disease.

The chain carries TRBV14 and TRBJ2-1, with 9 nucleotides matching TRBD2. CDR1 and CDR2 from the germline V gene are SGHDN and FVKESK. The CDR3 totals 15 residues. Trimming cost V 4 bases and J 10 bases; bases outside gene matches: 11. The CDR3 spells CASSPVGGRAHEQFF. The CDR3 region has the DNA TGTGCCAGCAGCCCAGTAGGCGGGAGGGCCCACGAGCAGTTCTTC.

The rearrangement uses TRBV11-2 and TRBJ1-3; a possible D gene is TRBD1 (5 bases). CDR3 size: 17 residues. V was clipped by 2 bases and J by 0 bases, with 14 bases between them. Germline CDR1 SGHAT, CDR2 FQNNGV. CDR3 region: CASSLPKTGTSGNTIYF. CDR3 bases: TGTGCCAGCAGCTTACCCAAAACAGGTACCTCTGGAAACACCATATATTTT.

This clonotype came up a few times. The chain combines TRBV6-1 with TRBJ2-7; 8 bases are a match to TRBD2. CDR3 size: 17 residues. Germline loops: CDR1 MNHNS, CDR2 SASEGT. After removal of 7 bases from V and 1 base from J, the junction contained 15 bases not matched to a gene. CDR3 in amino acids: CASNPGLEINWSYEQYF. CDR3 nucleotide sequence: TGTGCCAGCAACCCGGGACTAGAGATAAACTGGTCCTACGAGCAGTACTTC.

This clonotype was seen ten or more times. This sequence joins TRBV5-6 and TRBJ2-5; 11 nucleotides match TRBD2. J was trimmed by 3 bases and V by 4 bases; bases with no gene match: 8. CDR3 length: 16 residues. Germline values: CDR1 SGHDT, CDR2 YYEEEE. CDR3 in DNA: TGTGCCAGCAGCCCCGGGACTAGCGGAGCAGAAGAGACCCAGTACTTC. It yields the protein CASSPGTSGAEETQYF.

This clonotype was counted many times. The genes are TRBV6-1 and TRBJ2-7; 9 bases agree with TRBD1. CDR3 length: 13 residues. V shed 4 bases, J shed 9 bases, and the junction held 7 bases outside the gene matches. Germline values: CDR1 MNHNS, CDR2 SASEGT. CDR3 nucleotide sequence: TGTGCCAGCAGTGGGACAGGGGAAGGGGTGCAGTACTTC. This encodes CASSGTGEGVQYF.

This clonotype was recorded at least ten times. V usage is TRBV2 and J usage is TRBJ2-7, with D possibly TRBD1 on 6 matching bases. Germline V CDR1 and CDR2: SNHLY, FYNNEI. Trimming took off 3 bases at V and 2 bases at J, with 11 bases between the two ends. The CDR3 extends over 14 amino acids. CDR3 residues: CASSDWTETYEQYF. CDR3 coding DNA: TGTGCCAGCAGTGACTGGACAGAGACCTACGAGCAGTACTTC.

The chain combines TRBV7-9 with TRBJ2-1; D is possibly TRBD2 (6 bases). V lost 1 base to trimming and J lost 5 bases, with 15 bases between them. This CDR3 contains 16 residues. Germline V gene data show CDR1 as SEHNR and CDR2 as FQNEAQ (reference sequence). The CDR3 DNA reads TGTGCCAGCAGCTTAGTTCTTGGAGGGGAAAACAATGAGCAGTTCTTC. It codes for CASSLVLGGENNEQFF.

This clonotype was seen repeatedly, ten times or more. The DNA for the CDR3 is TGTGCCTGGAGTGCGAGCTCCTACAATGAGCAGTTCTTC. Its protein is CAWSASSYNEQFF. This chain links TRBV30 with TRBJ2-1; D call uncertain. The length of the CDR3 is 13 residues. CDR1 GTSNPN and CDR2 SVGIG come from the germline V gene (reference sequence). The V gene lost 1 base and the J gene lost 0 bases, with 4 bases spanning the gap.

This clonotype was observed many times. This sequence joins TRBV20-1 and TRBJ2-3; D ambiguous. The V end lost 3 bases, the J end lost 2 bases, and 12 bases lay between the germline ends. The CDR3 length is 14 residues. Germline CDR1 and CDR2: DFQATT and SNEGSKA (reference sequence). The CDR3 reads CSASTLGNTDTQYF. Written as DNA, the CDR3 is TGCAGTGCTAGCACCCTAGGAAACACAGATACGCAGTATTTT.

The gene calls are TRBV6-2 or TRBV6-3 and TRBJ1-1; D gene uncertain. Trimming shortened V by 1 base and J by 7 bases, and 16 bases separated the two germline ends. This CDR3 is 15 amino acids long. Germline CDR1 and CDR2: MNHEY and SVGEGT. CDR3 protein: CASSYFRFSPGEAFF. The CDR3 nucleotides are TGTGCCAGCAGTTACTTCCGGTTTTCCCCTGGTGAAGCTTTCTTT.

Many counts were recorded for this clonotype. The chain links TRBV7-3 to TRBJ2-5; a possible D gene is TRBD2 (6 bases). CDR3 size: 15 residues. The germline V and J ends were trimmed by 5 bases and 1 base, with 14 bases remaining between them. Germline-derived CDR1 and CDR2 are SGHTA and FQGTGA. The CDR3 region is CASSLATGLQETQYF. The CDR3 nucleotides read TGTGCCAGCAGCCTAGCGACCGGGCTCCAAGAGACCCAGTACTTC.

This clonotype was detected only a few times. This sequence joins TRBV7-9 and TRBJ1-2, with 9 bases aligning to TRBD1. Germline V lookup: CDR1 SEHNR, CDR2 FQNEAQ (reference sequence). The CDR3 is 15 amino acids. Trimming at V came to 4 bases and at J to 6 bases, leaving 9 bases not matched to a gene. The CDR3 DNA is TGTGCCAGCAGCTCCGGGACAGGGTTTCGGAATGGCTACACCTTC. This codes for CASSSGTGFRNGYTF.

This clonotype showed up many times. The CDR3 loop is CASSFGQGVLTEAFF. In DNA, the CDR3 is TGCGCCAGCAGCTTCGGACAGGGGGTATTGACTGAAGCTTTCTTT. The rearrangement joins TRBV5-1 to TRBJ1-1; 10 bases align to TRBD1. Trimming cost V 2 bases and J 5 bases; bases outside gene matches: 6. CDR3 length equals 15 residues. CDR1 and CDR2 from the germline V gene are SGHRS and YFSETQ.

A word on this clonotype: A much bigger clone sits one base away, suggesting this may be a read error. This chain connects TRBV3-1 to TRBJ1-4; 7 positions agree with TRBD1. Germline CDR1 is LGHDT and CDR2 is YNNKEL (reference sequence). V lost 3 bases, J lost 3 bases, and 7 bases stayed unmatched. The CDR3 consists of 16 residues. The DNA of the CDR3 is TGTGCCAGCAGCCATTCTGACAGGGCGGCTAATGAAAAACTGTTTTTT. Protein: CASSHSDRAANEKLFF.

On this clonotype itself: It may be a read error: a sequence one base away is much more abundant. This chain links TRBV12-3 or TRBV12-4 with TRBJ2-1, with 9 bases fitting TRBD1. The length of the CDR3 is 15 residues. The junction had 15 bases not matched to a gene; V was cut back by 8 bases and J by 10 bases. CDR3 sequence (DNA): TGTGCCAGCTGCCCAGGACAGGGGTGGTCCTACGAGCAGTTCTTC. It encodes CASCPGQGWSYEQFF.

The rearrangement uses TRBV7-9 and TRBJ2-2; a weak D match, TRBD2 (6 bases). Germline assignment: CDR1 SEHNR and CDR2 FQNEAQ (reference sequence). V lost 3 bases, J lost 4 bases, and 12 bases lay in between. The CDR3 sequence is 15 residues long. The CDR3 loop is CASSLGLPSTGELFF. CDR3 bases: TGTGCCAGCAGCTTGGGACTCCCGAGCACCGGGGAGCTGTTTTTT.